One sample yielded the 5 T cell receptor beta chains listed below, sequenced in a study of beta chain features in type 1 diabetes. Reverse transcription of all isolated RNA meant that expressed TCRB transcripts were sequenced. Only in-frame clones appear in the TCRdb table, and some are missing; sequencing was by immunoSEQ multiplex PCR. The profile covers under 950,000 clones, with roughly 16% appearing a single time and 0.02% to 0.03% taken by the ten largest. The sample comprised naive CD4+ T cells from blood. These receptors all stem from a woman between 18 and 29 years old in good health.

This clone has more than one count but fewer than ten. CDR3 bases: TGCGCCAGCAGCTCGATTCCTGGCAATGAGCAGTTCTTC. It translates to CASSSIPGNEQFF. The chain employs TRBV5-1 and TRBJ2-1; no clear D gene. Germline V gene lookup returns CDR1 SGHRS and CDR2 YFSETQ. Trimming stripped 3 bases from V and 6 bases from J, with 10 bases between. This CDR3 region has 13 residues.

This clone has just a few counts. The rearrangement links TRBV7-9 to TRBJ2-7, with D possibly matching TRBD1 (6 bases). The ends were cut back, 4 bases at V and 4 bases at J, with 11 bases in the middle. The length of the CDR3 is 13 residues. Per the germline V gene, CDR1 is SEHNR and CDR2 is FQNEAQ (reference sequence). In nucleotides, the CDR3 is TGTGCCAGCAGCTCGGGGACAAGATACGAGCAGTACTTC. It codes for CASSSGTRYEQYF. Full variable domain (missing parts from reference TRBV7-9 and TRBJ2-7): DTGVSQNPRHKITKRGQNVTFRCDPISEHNRLYWYRQTLGQGPEFLTYFQNEAQLEKSRLLSDRFSAERPKGSFSTLEIQRTEQGDSAMYLCASSSGTRYEQYFGPGTRLTVT.

The V and J genes are TRBV29-1 and TRBJ2-6, with D possibly matching TRBD1 (6 bases). Germline CDR1 SQVTM, CDR2 ANQGSEA. Trimming pared 5 bases from V and 4 bases from J, leaving 12 bases between. The CDR3 runs to 14 residues. The CDR3 DNA reads TGCAGCGTTAGAAAGGGGGTCGGGGCCAACGTCCTGACTTTC. Protein sequence: CSVRKGVGANVLTF.

This clone has only a few counts. This chain connects TRBV15 to TRBJ2-7; D remains ambiguous. CDR1 LNHNV and CDR2 YYDKDF come from the germline V gene (reference sequence). The CDR3 consists of 13 residues. Trimming pared 0 bases from V and 10 bases from J, leaving 13 bases between. The DNA of the CDR3 is TGTGCCACCAGCAGAGACTCAACTGAGCGTCAGTACTTC. Protein product: CATSRDSTERQYF.

This clone was detected a few times. The genes are TRBV5-1 and TRBJ2-6; no definite D call. The ends were cut back, 7 bases at V and 4 bases at J, with 9 bases in the middle. The CDR3 consists of 13 residues. From germline, CDR1 is SGHRS and CDR2 YFSETQ. The CDR3 DNA sequence: TGCGCCAGCCATCCACCCGGGGCCAACGTCCTGACTTTC. Its translation is CASHPPGANVLTF.